This TCR beta chain was obtained from a study of OX40 agonist ivuxolimab in advanced cancers. Repertoires were generated with immunoSEQ multiplex PCR, while TCRdb's copy carries only in-frame clones and drops some. The sample shows about 110,000 clones, about 92% of them seen only once. V shed 8 bases and J shed 0 bases, with 8 bases lying between them. The CDR3 length is 13 residues. Germline V lookup: CDR1 MNHEY, CDR2 SMNVEV (reference sequence). This clone came up a few times. The chain recombines TRBV27 with TRBJ1-3; D remains unclear. The sequencing used CD4+ or CD8+ T cells sorted from blood, collected in a trial of the OX40 agonist ivuxolimab. The TCR originated in an adult with an advanced solid tumor such as melanoma, head and neck, liver or kidney cancer. The CDR3, as DNA: TGTGCCAGCCGCTTCGGCTCTGGAAACACCATATATTTT. It specifies CASRFGSGNTIYF.